These T cell receptor beta chains were read from a single sample in a study of blood T cell repertoires in COVID-19. The table came from immunoSEQ multiplex PCR; TCRdb's copy has only in-frame clones and leaves some out. The sample lists about 73,000 clones; around four fifths were seen once. Sequenced: peripheral blood. These receptors originate from a man aged 55-75 years with acute or convalescent COVID-19. Each CDR3 is given with its conserved first and last residue. Clone size is stated in some rows and not others, as once, few, many or a class when expanded.

>TRBV28|.
CASSRGLDEKLFF
>TRBV24-1|.
CATRMIRQGEPPRTEAFF
>TRBV3-1/TRBV3-2|once
CASTSGSPQETQYF
>TRBV11-1|many
CASSLGPQAYEQYF
>TRBV2|.
CASSQRGGDSNQPQHF
>TRBV9|.
CASSQSPDFQETQYF
>TRBV5-1|.
CASSLGEGDANEKLFF
>TRBV7-9|.
CASSSGTGGADTQYF
>TRBV2|once
CATTRTISQPQHF
>TRBV2|.
CASFGGTDTQYF
>TRBV19|.
CASSIRGLNQPQHF
>TRBV6-5|once
CASSRQSNEKLFF
>TRBV9|.
CASSFSDTQYF
>TRBV30|.
CASTPGIMNTEAFF
>TRBV5-1|.
CASSSRTGDNTEAFF
>TRBV28|.
CASRAHRDSGANVLTF
>TRBV28|.
CASSLFGGSGLGNEQFF
>TRBV19|many
CASSISSQGARNEQFF
>TRBV4-2|.
CASSLPGQGAVEQFF
>TRBV7-2|once
CASSPHREAGGYTF
>TRBV5-1|.
CASSYLQGENGEAFF
>TRBV27|.
CASSEPRAAGAGAIYEQYF
>TRBV6-2/TRBV6-3|.
CASSDRLAGGTDTQYF
>TRBV5-4|.
CASSLAGVDNTIYF
>TRBV7-9|.
CASSPLAGGVKNIQYF
>TRBV6-6|.
CASSSGRSGGADTQYF
>TRBV5-1|once
CASRLGQGPDQPQHF
>TRBV28|.
CASSEDSTDTQYF
>TRBV3-1/TRBV3-2|many
CASSHQVAVSYNEQFF
>TRBV7-9|.
CASSQASPREKLFF
>TRBV7-8|.
CASSPGGGLAQYF